This TCR beta chain came from a study of blood T cell repertoires in COVID-19 (dated by TCRdb to about 2020). Broadly, across the study: Samples from collaborators originated in the United States, Italy and Spain and spanned both the acute and convalescent phases of COVID-19. The material from the prospective study consisted of cDNA or gDNA derived from T cells, B-cell-depleted T cells, or PBMCs. The dataset comprised deeply sampled blood TCRbeta repertoires from subjects exposed to, actively infected with, or recovered from COVID-19. The repertoires were released in a freely available public database meant as a resource for research on the immune response to SARS-CoV-2. The samples were drawn from two sources: the first 160 participants of the ongoing ImmuneRACE study, and 950 to 1,500 subjects contributed by 6 global collaborators. Sample metadata almost always included a de-identified subject ID, COVID-19 status, age in years and sex. HLA class I and class II types, where available, came from metadata supplied by the sample provider rather than from assay-based typing. The full study reports these points: The amount of clinical and demographic metadata varied by source and participant and was provided uncurated.

The immunoSEQ Assay, a bias-controlled multiplex PCR, was used to amplify TCRbeta CDR3 regions from genomic DNA. Concerning the study's data processing: The number of nucleated cells in each sample was estimated by amplification of reference gene primers within the assay. To quantify the absolute abundance of each unique TCRbeta CDR3 rearrangement, sequence reads were collapsed and filtered. For each sample, productive Simpson clonality was calculated as the square root of Simpson's diversity index over productive rearrangements. In its TCRdb copy, this immuneACCESS table keeps in-frame sequences only and misses some clones. Where compared with another copy, unresolved V genes explain less than half of these, and the others have no known cause. That table gives V, J and clone size, and the DNA gave D and trimming. For this sample there are more than 350,000 clones; around 91% appear just once. The ten largest clones add up to about 1% of the sample.

With respect to this clone: The specificity of this receptor is unknown. Base qualities are missing; no much larger clone stands one base away.

CDR1 and CDR2, per the germline V gene, are SGHRS and YFSETQ. V loses 7 bases, J loses 2 bases, and the germline ends lie 17 bases apart. CDR3 length: 15 amino acids, cysteine to phenylalanine. The only DNA kept is the CDR3, 45 bases in frame from the first base. Participants in the prospective study were enrolled through a virtual design, were aged roughly 18 to 95 years, and lived in roughly 26 United States geographic areas. Cohort assignment in the prospective study relied on participant-reported clinical history from a screening survey and a study questionnaire. ImmuneRACE Cohort 3 recovered participants were defined by two consecutive negative NP/OP PCR tests, healthcare professional clearance, or symptom resolution. Mobile phlebotomists in the prospective study collected whole blood, serum and a nasopharyngeal or oropharyngeal swab from every participant. Over a 2-month period, participants in the prospective study had the option of providing additional blood draws and questionnaires. Before DNA extraction, blood samples from the prospective study were shipped at room temperature or frozen.

The sequence derives from a man aged 18 to 30 who had recovered from COVID-19. The chain is assembled from TRBV5-1 and TRBJ2-3; the D gene remains uncertain. Sequences were obtained from PBMCs or T cells enriched from blood (not recorded which). The DNA reads as follows: TGCGCCAGCCGACCCGGAGTAAGCTCCACAGATACGCAGTATTTT. Protein translation: CASRPGVSSTDTQYF.